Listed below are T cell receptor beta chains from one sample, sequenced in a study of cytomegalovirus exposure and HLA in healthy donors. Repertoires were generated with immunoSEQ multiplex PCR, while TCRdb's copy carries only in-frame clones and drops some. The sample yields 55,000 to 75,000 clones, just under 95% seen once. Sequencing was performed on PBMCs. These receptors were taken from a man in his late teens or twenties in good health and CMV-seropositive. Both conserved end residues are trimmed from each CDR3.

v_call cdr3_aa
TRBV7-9 ASRFGQNEKLF
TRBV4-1 ASSQPGSPYYEQY
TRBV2 ASRRGLAGGSGTDTQY
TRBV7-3 ASGTSGIAEQF
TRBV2 ASSVRGTGSYEQY
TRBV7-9 ASSLGLAAYNEQF
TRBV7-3 ATPHRENTEAF
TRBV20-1 SAERGEQY
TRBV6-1 ASSVDRRPGVAQY
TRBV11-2 ASSSSGTGWAQETQY
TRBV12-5 ASGLVLPLAGGVDTQY
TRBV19 ASSQASGSRYEQF
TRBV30 AFDRTTEAF
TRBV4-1 ASSQALTGTDTQY
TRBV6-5 ASSLRAASTDTQY
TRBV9 ASSIQAGGPYEQY
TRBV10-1 ASSEAETGLYEQY
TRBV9 ASSARSGISYEQY
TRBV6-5 ASSENAGIYGYT
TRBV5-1 ASSLATGGPSDTQY
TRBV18 ASSLDRGNQPQH
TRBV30 AWSIKRQATNEKLF
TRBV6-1 ASSEGHVSEAF
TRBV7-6 ASSLGRSGGYAGELF
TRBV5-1 ASSLFQNTDTQY
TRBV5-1 ASSPYHNRDGDEAF